This T cell receptor (beta chain) emerged from a study of a mutant IDH1 vaccine in newly diagnosed glioma. This CDR3 comprises 13 residues. Germline loops: CDR1 SGHDN, CDR2 FVKESK. Trimming removed 2 bases at V and 5 bases at J, with 9 bases between. Regarding time point: baseline, week 1 (first vaccination visit). The treatment denotes: pre-vaccination baseline after standard-of-care therapy. Profiling relied on immunoSEQ multiplex PCR, and the TCRdb table lists in-frame clones only, not all of them. This sample has 60,000 to 85,000 clones; about four fifths occur once, and the top ten carry approximately 8%.

Sequenced here: PBMCs, sampled from a glioma patient treated with radiotherapy, temozolomide or both. This chain connects TRBV14 to TRBJ2-5; D possibly matches TRBD1 or TRBD2 (5 bases each). This receptor was obtained from a man aged 50 to 59 with glioma. CDR3 nucleotide sequence: TGTGCCAGCAGCCAACAGGGAGTGGAGACCCAGTACTTC. Protein sequence: CASSQQGVETQYF.